This T cell receptor beta chain was sequenced for a study of radiation and T cells in renal cell carcinoma. The time point denotes: blood 2 weeks post-SBRT. Treatment here: 15 Gy SBRT to primary tumor, nephrectomy 4 weeks later. V gave up 4 bases and J gave up 4 bases, with 12 bases separating them. Germline V lookup: CDR1 SEHNR, CDR2 FQNEAQ (reference sequence). This CDR3 comprises 14 residues. The method was immunoSEQ multiplex PCR; TCRdb's version includes in-frame clones alone and lacks a portion of them. The sample includes some 120,000 clones, around 81% of them seen just once. This chain joins TRBV7-9 and TRBJ2-3; no clear D gene. The TCR sequence derives from a man aged 50-60 years with renal cell carcinoma. Sequences were derived from blood, sampled from a patient whose treatment included radiotherapy and nephrectomy. The CDR3 DNA follows: TGTGCCAGCAGCTCCCCTAGTGCCGCAGATACGCAGTATTTT. Its protein is CASSSPSAADTQYF.